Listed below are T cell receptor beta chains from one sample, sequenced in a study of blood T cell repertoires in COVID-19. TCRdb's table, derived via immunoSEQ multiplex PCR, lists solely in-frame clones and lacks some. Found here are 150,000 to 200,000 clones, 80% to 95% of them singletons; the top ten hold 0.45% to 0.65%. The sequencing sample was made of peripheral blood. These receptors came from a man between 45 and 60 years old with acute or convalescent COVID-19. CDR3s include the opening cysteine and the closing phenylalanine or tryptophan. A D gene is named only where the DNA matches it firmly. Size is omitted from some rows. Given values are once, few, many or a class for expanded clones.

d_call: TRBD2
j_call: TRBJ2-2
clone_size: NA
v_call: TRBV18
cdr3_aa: CASSGLAGIFTGELFF
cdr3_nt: TGTGCCAGCTCTGGGCTAGCGGGAATCTTCACCGGGGAGCTGTTTTTT

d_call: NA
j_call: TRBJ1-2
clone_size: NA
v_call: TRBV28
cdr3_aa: CASMIQGGGYTF
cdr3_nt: TGTGCCAGCATGATCCAGGGAGGTGGCTACACCTTC

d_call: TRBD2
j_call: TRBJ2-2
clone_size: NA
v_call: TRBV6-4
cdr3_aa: CAELSGRGPTGELFF
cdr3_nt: TGTGCCGAATTGAGCGGGAGGGGCCCCACCGGGGAGCTGTTTTTT

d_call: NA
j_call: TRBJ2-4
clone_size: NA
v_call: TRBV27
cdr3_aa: CASSLIAQNRVGF
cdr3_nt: TGTGCCAGCAGTTTAATAGCACAAAACAGGGTTGGGTTC

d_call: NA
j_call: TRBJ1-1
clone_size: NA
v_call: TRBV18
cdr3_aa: CASSPRYVTAQNTEAFF
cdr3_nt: TGTGCCAGCTCACCTCGGTATGTCACCGCCCAGAACACTGAAGCTTTCTTT

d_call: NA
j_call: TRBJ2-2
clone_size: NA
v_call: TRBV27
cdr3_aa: CATKNGRRVNTGELFF
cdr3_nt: TGTGCCACCAAAAATGGCCGCAGGGTGAACACCGGGGAGCTGTTTTTT

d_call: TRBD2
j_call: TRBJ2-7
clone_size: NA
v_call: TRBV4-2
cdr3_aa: CASSPRTSETYEQYF
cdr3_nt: TGTGCCAGCAGCCCCCGGACTAGCGAGACCTACGAGCAGTACTTC

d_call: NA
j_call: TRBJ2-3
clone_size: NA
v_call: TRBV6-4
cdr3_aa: CASSDLILSGYTDTQYF
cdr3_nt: TGTGCCAGCAGTGACCTTATCCTTAGCGGATACACAGATACGCAGTATTTT

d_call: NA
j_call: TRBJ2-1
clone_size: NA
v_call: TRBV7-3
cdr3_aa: CASSLYSRGSSYNEQFF
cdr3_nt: TGTGCCAGCAGCTTATACTCTAGGGGAAGCTCCTACAATGAGCAGTTCTTC

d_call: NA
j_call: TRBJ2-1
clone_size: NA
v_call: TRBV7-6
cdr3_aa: CASSLGPAVNEQFF
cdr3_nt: TGTGCCAGCAGCTTAGGACCTGCGGTAAATGAGCAGTTCTTC

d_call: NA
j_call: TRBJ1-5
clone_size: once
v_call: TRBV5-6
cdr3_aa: CASSLLNQPQHF
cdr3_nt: TGTGCCAGCAGCCTTCTTAATCAGCCCCAGCATTTT

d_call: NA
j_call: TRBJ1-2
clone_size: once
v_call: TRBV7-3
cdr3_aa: CASSLTAGANYGYTF
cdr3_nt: TGTGCCAGCAGCTTGACAGCAGGCGCTAACTATGGCTACACCTTC

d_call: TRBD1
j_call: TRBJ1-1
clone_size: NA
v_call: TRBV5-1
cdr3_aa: CASSTTGQGNTEAFF
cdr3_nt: TGCGCCAGCAGCACCACTGGACAGGGGAACACTGAAGCTTTCTTT

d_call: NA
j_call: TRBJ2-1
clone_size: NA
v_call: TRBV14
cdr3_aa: CASSHIPEQFF
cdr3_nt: TGTGCCAGCAGCCACATCCCTGAGCAGTTCTTC

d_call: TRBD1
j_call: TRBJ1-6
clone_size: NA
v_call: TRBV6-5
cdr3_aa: CASSYDTGASPLHF
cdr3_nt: TGTGCCAGCAGTTATGATACAGGGGCCTCACCCCTCCACTTT

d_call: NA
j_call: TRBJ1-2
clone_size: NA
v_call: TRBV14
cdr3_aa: CASSQDSGRHLGYTF
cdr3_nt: TGTGCCAGCAGCCAAGATAGTGGCAGGCATCTTGGCTACACCTTC

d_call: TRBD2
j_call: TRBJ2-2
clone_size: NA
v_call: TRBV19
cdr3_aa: CASSPTSGANTGELFF
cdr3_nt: TGTGCCAGTAGCCCTACTAGCGGGGCGAACACCGGGGAGCTGTTTTTT

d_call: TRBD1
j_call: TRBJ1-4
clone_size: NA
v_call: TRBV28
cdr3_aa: CASSSGQGSGEKLFF
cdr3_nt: TGTGCCAGCAGTTCCGGACAGGGATCGGGTGAAAAACTGTTTTTT

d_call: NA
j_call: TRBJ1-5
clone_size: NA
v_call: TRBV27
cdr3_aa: CASSLTGFYSNQPQHF
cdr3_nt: TGTGCCAGCAGTTTAACCGGGTTCTATAGCAATCAGCCCCAGCATTTT

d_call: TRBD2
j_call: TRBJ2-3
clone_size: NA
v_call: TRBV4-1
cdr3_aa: CASSPRASGYTDTQYF
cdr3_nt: TGCGCCAGCAGCCCCCGGGCTAGCGGGTACACAGATACGCAGTATTTT

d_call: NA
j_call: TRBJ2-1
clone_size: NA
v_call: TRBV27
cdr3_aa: CASSRGLSSYNEQFF
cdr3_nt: TGTGCCAGCAGCAGGGGATTAAGCTCCTACAATGAGCAGTTCTTC

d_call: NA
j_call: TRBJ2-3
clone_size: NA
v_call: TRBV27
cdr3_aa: CASSFTRVLSTDTQYF
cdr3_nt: TGTGCCAGCAGTTTCACCAGGGTCCTTAGCACAGATACGCAGTATTTT

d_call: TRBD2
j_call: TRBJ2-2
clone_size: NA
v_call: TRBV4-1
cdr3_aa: CASSKGLAGGELFF
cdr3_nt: TGCGCCAGCAGCAAGGGACTAGCGGGCGGGGAGCTGTTTTTT

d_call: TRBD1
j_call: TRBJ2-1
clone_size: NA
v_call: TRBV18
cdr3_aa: CASSLGQGLGNEQFF
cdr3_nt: TGTGCCAGCTCACTTGGACAGGGGTTGGGAAATGAGCAGTTCTTC

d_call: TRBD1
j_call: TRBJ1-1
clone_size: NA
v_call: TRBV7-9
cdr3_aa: CASSYQTGATEAFF
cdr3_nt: TGTGCCAGCAGCTACCAGACAGGGGCCACTGAAGCTTTCTTT

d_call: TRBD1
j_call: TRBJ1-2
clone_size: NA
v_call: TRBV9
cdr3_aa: CASSPRGQGEINGYTF
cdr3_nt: TGTGCCAGCAGCCCCCGGGGACAGGGGGAGATAAATGGCTACACCTTC

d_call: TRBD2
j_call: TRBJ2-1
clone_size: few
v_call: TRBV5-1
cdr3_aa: CASSLGSGGINEQFF
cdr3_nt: TGCGCCAGCAGCTTGGGTAGCGGGGGAATAAATGAGCAGTTCTTC

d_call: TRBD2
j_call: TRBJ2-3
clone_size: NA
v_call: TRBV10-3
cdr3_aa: CAISEAGSGSGADTQYF
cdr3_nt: TGTGCCATCAGTGAGGCCGGAAGCGGGAGTGGGGCAGATACGCAGTATTTT

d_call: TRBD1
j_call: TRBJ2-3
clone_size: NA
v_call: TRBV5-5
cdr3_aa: CASSLQGDTDTQYF
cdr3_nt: TGTGCCAGCAGCTTGCAGGGGGACACAGATACGCAGTATTTT

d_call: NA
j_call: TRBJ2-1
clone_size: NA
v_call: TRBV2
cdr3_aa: CASSETGPRYNEQFF
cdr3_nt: TGTGCCAGCAGTGAAACAGGTCCACGCTACAATGAGCAGTTCTTC

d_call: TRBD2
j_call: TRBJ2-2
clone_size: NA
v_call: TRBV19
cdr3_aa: CATQTSGSIAGELFF
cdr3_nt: TGTGCCACCCAGACTAGCGGGAGTATTGCCGGGGAGCTGTTTTTT

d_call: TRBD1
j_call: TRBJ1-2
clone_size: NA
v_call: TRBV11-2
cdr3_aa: CASAKDRVYGYTF
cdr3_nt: TGTGCCAGCGCCAAGGACAGGGTCTATGGCTACACCTTC

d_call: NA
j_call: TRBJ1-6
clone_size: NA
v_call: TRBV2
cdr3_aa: CASRPSRDFNSPLHF
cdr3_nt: TGTGCCAGCAGACCCTCACGGGACTTTAATTCACCCCTCCACTTT

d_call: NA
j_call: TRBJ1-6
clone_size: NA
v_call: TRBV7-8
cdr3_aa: CASSLQGGGNNSPLHF
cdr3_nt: TGTGCCAGCAGCTTACAAGGCGGCGGGAATAATTCACCCCTCCACTTT

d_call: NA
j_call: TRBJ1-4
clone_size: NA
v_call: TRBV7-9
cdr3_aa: CASSLGPVDYEKLFF
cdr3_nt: TGTGCCAGCAGCTTAGGGCCAGTCGACTATGAAAAACTGTTTTTT

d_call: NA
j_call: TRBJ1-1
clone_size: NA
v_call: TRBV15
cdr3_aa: CATSPRVGGLLNTEAFF
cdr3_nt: TGTGCCACCAGCCCTAGAGTGGGGGGGCTCCTGAACACTGAAGCTTTCTTT

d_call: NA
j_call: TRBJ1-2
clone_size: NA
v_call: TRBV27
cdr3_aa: CASSFREDSLHTF
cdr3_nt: TGTGCCAGCAGTTTTCGGGAGGACAGCTTACACACCTTC

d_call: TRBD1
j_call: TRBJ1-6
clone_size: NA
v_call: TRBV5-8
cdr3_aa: CASSLEGQGYSPLHF
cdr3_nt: TGTGCCAGCAGCTTGGAGGGACAGGGATATTCACCCCTCCACTTT

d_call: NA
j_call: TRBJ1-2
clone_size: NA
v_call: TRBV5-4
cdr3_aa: CASSQRTAGASGYTF
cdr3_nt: TGTGCCAGCAGCCAGAGGACAGCCGGGGCGTCCGGCTACACCTTC

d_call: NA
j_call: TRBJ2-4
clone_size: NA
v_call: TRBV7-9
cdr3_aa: CASSLDPTGKLAKNIQYF
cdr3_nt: TGTGCCAGCAGCTTAGACCCGACAGGAAAACTAGCCAAAAACATTCAGTACTTC

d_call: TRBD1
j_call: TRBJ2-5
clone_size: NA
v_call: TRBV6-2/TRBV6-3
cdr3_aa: CASSQTGTGRETQYF
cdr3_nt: TGTGCCAGCAGTCAAACCGGGACAGGGAGGGAGACCCAGTACTTC

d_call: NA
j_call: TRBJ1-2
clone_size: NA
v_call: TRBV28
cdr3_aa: CASSFPARGENYGYTF
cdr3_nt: TGTGCCAGCAGTTTCCCGGCCAGGGGAGAGAATTATGGCTACACCTTC

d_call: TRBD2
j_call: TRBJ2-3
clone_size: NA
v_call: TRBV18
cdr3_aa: CASSALAGGLTDTQYF
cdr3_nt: TGTGCCAGCTCAGCCCTAGCGGGGGGCCTCACAGATACGCAGTATTTT

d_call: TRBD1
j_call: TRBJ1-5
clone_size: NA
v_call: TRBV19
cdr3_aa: CASTGTGGGQPQHF
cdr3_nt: TGTGCCAGTACCGGGACAGGGGGGGGTCAGCCCCAGCATTTT

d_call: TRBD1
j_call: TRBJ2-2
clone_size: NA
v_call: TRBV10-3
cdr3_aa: CANQGETGELFF
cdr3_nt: TGTGCCAACCAGGGGGAGACCGGGGAGCTGTTTTTT

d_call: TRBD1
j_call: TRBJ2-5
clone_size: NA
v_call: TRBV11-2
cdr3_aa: CASSLSQGFAGPQETQYF
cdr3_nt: TGTGCCAGCAGCTTATCACAGGGGTTCGCAGGGCCTCAAGAGACCCAGTACTTC

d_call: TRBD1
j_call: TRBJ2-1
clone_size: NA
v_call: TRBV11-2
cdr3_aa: CASSPSPQGVGNEQFF
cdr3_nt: TGTGCCAGCAGCCCGAGCCCACAGGGGGTCGGCAATGAGCAGTTCTTC

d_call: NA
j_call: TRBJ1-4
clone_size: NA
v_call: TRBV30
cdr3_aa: CAWKNSNEKLFF
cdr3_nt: TGTGCCTGGAAGAACAGTAATGAAAAACTGTTTTTT

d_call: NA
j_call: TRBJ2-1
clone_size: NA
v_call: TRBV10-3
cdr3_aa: CASGESSFDEQFF
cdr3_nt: TGTGCCTCTGGTGAGAGTTCGTTCGATGAGCAGTTCTTC

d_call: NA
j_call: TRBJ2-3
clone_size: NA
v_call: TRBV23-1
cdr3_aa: CASSQSGGDRYTDTQYF
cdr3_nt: TGCGCCAGCAGTCAATCGGGAGGCGACCGATACACAGATACGCAGTATTTT

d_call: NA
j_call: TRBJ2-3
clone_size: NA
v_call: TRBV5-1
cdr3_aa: CASRPLGQIIPDTQYF
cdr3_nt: TGCGCCAGCAGGCCCCTTGGACAAATTATTCCAGATACGCAGTATTTT

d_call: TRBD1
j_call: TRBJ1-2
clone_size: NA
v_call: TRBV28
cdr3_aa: CASSLRGTGGYGYTF
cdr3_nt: TGTGCCAGCAGTCTCCGAGGGACAGGGGGGTATGGCTACACCTTC

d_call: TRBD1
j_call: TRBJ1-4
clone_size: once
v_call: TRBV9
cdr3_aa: CASSPGDSANEKLFF
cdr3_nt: TGTGCCAGCAGCCCCGGGGACAGCGCGAATGAAAAACTGTTTTTT

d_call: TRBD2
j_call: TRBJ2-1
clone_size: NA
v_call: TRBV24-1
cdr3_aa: CATSDRTSGNYNEQFF
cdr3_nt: TGTGCCACCAGTGACCGGACTAGCGGGAACTACAATGAGCAGTTCTTC

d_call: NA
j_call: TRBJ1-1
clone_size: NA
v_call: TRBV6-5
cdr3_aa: CASSYSRRSSNTEAFF
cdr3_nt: TGTGCCAGCAGTTACTCCCGGAGGAGCTCTAACACTGAAGCTTTCTTT

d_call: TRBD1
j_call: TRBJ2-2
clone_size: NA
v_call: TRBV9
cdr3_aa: CASSVAGQAPGELFF
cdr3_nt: TGTGCCAGCAGCGTAGCCGGACAGGCCCCCGGGGAGCTGTTTTTT

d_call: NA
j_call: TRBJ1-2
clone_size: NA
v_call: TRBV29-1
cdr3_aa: CSVERQAGVYGYTF
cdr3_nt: TGCAGCGTTGAACGACAGGCGGGCGTCTATGGCTACACCTTC

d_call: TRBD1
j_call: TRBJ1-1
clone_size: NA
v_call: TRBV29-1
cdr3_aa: CSVLGTGNTEAFF
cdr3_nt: TGCAGCGTTCTGGGGACAGGGAACACTGAAGCTTTCTTT

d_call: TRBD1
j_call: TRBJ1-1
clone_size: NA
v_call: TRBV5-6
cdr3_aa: CASSSGGLGTEAFF
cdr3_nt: TGTGCCAGCAGCTCAGGGGGCTTGGGCACTGAAGCTTTCTTT